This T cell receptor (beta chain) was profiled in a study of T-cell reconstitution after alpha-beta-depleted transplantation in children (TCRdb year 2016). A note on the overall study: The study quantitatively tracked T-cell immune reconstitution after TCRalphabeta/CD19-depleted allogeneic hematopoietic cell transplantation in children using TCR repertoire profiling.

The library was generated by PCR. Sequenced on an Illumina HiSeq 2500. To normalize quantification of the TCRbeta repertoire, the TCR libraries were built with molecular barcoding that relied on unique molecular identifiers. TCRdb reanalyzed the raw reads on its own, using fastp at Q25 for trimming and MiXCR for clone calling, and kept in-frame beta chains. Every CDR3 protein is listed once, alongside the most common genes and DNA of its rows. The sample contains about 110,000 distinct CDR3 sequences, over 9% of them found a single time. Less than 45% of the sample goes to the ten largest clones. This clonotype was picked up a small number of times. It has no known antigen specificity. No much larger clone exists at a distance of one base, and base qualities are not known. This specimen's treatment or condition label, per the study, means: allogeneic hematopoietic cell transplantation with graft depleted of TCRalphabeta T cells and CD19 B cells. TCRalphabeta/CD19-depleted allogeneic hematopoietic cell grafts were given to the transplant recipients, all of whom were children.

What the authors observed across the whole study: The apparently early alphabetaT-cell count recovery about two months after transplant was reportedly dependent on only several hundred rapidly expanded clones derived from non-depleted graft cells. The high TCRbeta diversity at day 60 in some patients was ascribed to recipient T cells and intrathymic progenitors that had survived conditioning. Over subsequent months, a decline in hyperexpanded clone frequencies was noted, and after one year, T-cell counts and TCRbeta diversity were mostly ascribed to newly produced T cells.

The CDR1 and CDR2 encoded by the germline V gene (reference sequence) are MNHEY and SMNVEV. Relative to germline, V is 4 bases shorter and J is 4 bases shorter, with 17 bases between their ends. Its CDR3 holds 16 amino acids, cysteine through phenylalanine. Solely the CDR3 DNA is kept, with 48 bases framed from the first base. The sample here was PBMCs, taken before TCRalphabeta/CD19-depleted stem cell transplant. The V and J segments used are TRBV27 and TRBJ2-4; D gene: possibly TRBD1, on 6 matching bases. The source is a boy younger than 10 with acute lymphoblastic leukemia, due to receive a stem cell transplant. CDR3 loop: CASSSSRGRVKNIQYF. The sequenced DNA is TGTGCCAGCAGTTCCAGCAGGGGAAGAGTAAAAAACATTCAGTACTTC.